This TCR beta chain was retrieved from a study of T cell changes during pregnancy in multiple sclerosis. The CDR3 runs to 14 residues. V was clipped by 0 bases and J by 7 bases, with 13 bases between them. Germline CDR1 reads SGHRS; CDR2 reads YFSETQ. The protocol was immunoSEQ multiplex PCR, while the TCRdb copy is restricted to in-frame clones and leaves out a portion. Among tens of thousands of clones listed, 90% to 95% were seen once. The genes are TRBV5-1 and TRBJ1-2, with D perhaps matching TRBD1 (5 bases). The specimen comprised CD8+ T cells from peripheral blood mononuclear cells, sampled before pregnancy. The sequence was collected from a female donor with multiple sclerosis, enrolled in a pregnancy study. The CDR3 is CASSLEQGLRGYTF. Written as DNA, the CDR3 is TGCGCCAGCAGCTTGGAGCAGGGATTGCGTGGCTACACCTTC.